These T cell receptor beta chains were read from a single sample in a study of blood T cell repertoires in COVID-19. The repertoire was sequenced with immunoSEQ multiplex PCR; TCRdb's copy has only in-frame clones and lacks some. The sample contains under 200,000 clones, roughly 84% of which appear only once. The sequenced sample consisted of peripheral blood. The receptors were gathered from a man aged 35 to 55 with acute or convalescent COVID-19. The CDR3 runs from the conserved cysteine through the conserved F or W. The D gene is left open where the match is weak. Only part of the rows carry a size: once, few, many, or a class if the clone is expanded.

d_call: -; v_call: TRBV24-1; j_call: TRBJ2-2; clone_size: -; cdr3_aa: CATSDTDTDTGELFF; cdr3_nt: TGTGCCACCAGTGATACTGACACCGATACCGGGGAGCTGTTTTTT
d_call: TRBD1; v_call: TRBV2; j_call: TRBJ2-2; clone_size: -; cdr3_aa: CASRTGGPGELFF; cdr3_nt: TGTGCCAGCAGGACAGGGGGTCCCGGGGAGCTGTTTTTT
d_call: TRBD2; v_call: TRBV10-3; j_call: TRBJ2-2; clone_size: -; cdr3_aa: CAISEVRTSGTRTNTGELFF; cdr3_nt: TGTGCCATCAGTGAAGTCCGAACTAGCGGGACAAGAACGAACACCGGGGAGCTGTTTTTT
d_call: -; v_call: TRBV7-9; j_call: TRBJ1-1; clone_size: -; cdr3_aa: CASSRRDTEAFF; cdr3_nt: TGTGCCAGCAGCCGCAGGGACACTGAAGCTTTCTTT
d_call: -; v_call: TRBV2; j_call: TRBJ1-5; clone_size: once; cdr3_aa: CATTRSPNQPQHF; cdr3_nt: TGTGCCACCACGAGAAGTCCCAATCAGCCCCAGCATTTT
d_call: TRBD1; v_call: TRBV12-3/TRBV12-4; j_call: TRBJ1-2; clone_size: -; cdr3_aa: CATSDRAYGYTF; cdr3_nt: TGTGCCACCTCGGACAGGGCCTATGGCTACACCTTC
d_call: TRBD1; v_call: TRBV5-4; j_call: TRBJ1-2; clone_size: once; cdr3_aa: CASSSAGTGVIGYTF; cdr3_nt: TGTGCCAGCAGCTCTGCCGGGACAGGGGTAATTGGCTACACCTTC
d_call: -; v_call: TRBV27; j_call: TRBJ1-2; clone_size: -; cdr3_aa: CASGTPKYHGYTF; cdr3_nt: TGTGCCAGCGGCACCCCCAAGTACCATGGCTACACCTTC
d_call: -; v_call: TRBV19; j_call: TRBJ1-1; clone_size: -; cdr3_aa: CASAAGVNTEAFF; cdr3_nt: TGTGCCAGTGCTGCGGGTGTGAACACTGAAGCTTTCTTT
d_call: -; v_call: TRBV5-1; j_call: TRBJ2-1; clone_size: -; cdr3_aa: CASSRGGSNEQFF; cdr3_nt: TGCGCCAGCAGCCGCGGGGGCTCGAATGAGCAGTTCTTC
d_call: -; v_call: TRBV3-1/TRBV3-2; j_call: TRBJ2-5; clone_size: -; cdr3_aa: CASSQERTQGQETQYF; cdr3_nt: TGTGCCAGCAGCCAAGAAAGAACGCAGGGGCAAGAGACCCAGTACTTC
d_call: -; v_call: TRBV9; j_call: TRBJ1-4; clone_size: -; cdr3_aa: CASSVGTRPREKLFF; cdr3_nt: TGTGCCAGCAGCGTGGGGACTCGGCCGCGGGAAAAACTGTTTTTT
d_call: -; v_call: TRBV11-2; j_call: TRBJ1-3; clone_size: -; cdr3_aa: CASSGAGVTVISGNTIYF; cdr3_nt: TGTGCCAGCAGCGGCGCCGGCGTTACAGTTATCTCTGGAAACACCATATATTTT
d_call: TRBD1; v_call: TRBV2; j_call: TRBJ2-3; clone_size: -; cdr3_aa: CASRQGSTDTQYF; cdr3_nt: TGTGCCAGCAGACAGGGGTCCACAGATACGCAGTATTTT
d_call: TRBD1; v_call: TRBV14; j_call: TRBJ1-2; clone_size: -; cdr3_aa: CASSPPGRTGLYYGYTF; cdr3_nt: TGTGCCAGCAGCCCCCCTGGTCGGACAGGACTATACTATGGCTACACCTTC
d_call: -; v_call: TRBV6-5; j_call: TRBJ1-3; clone_size: -; cdr3_aa: CASKQGSGNTIYF; cdr3_nt: TGTGCCAGCAAGCAGGGGTCTGGAAACACCATATATTTT
d_call: -; v_call: TRBV11-1; j_call: TRBJ1-5; clone_size: -; cdr3_aa: CASSLDLNQPQHF; cdr3_nt: TGTGCCAGCAGCTTAGATCTCAATCAGCCCCAGCATTTT
d_call: -; v_call: TRBV4-2; j_call: TRBJ2-7; clone_size: -; cdr3_aa: CASSQVWAAEQYF; cdr3_nt: TGTGCCAGCAGCCAAGTTTGGGCTGCCGAGCAGTACTTC
d_call: -; v_call: TRBV3-1/TRBV3-2; j_call: TRBJ1-2; clone_size: -; cdr3_aa: CASSQETLAGRGYGYTF; cdr3_nt: TGTGCCAGCAGCCAAGAGACTTTGGCGGGACGGGGCTATGGCTACACCTTC
d_call: TRBD1; v_call: TRBV27; j_call: TRBJ1-6; clone_size: -; cdr3_aa: CASSLGQMNNSPLHF; cdr3_nt: TGTGCCAGCAGTTTGGGACAGATGAATAATTCACCCCTCCACTTT
d_call: -; v_call: TRBV11-2; j_call: TRBJ2-3; clone_size: -; cdr3_aa: CASSLDGQILDTQYF; cdr3_nt: TGTGCCAGCAGCTTAGATGGACAAATTTTAGATACGCAGTATTTT
d_call: TRBD1; v_call: TRBV6-5; j_call: TRBJ1-2; clone_size: once; cdr3_aa: CASSPGTGIYGYTF; cdr3_nt: TGTGCCAGCAGTCCTGGGACAGGGATCTATGGCTACACCTTC
d_call: -; v_call: TRBV28; j_call: TRBJ2-7; clone_size: -; cdr3_aa: CASLLVGGPYEQYF; cdr3_nt: TGTGCCAGCCTTTTAGTGGGGGGACCCTACGAGCAGTACTTC
d_call: -; v_call: TRBV4-3; j_call: TRBJ1-3; clone_size: -; cdr3_aa: CASSQAIGVRGNTIYF; cdr3_nt: TGCGCCAGCAGCCAGGCCATCGGGGTCCGCGGAAACACCATATATTTT
d_call: -; v_call: TRBV7-8; j_call: TRBJ2-1; clone_size: few; cdr3_aa: CASSLVGLPPYNEQFF; cdr3_nt: TGTGCCAGCAGCTTAGTCGGACTCCCTCCCTACAATGAGCAGTTCTTC
d_call: TRBD2; v_call: TRBV5-4; j_call: TRBJ2-1; clone_size: -; cdr3_aa: CASSRTRTSGGDNEQFF; cdr3_nt: TGTGCCAGCAGCAGAACTCGGACTAGCGGGGGGGACAATGAGCAGTTCTTC
d_call: -; v_call: TRBV15; j_call: TRBJ1-5; clone_size: -; cdr3_aa: CATSRDSLYSNQPQHF; cdr3_nt: TGTGCCACCAGCAGGGACAGCCTTTACAGCAATCAGCCCCAGCATTTT
d_call: -; v_call: TRBV5-1; j_call: TRBJ1-6; clone_size: -; cdr3_aa: CASSLEGVSYNSPLHF; cdr3_nt: TGCGCCAGCAGCTTGGAGGGGGTCTCCTATAATTCACCCCTCCACTTT
d_call: -; v_call: TRBV7-8; j_call: TRBJ2-3; clone_size: -; cdr3_aa: CASTTRQFTDTQYF; cdr3_nt: TGTGCCAGCACAACGAGACAGTTTACCGATACGCAGTATTTT
d_call: TRBD1; v_call: TRBV7-2; j_call: TRBJ1-2; clone_size: -; cdr3_aa: CASSADRAQIYGYTF; cdr3_nt: TGTGCCAGCAGCGCAGACAGGGCGCAAATCTATGGCTACACCTTC
d_call: -; v_call: TRBV6-5; j_call: TRBJ1-6; clone_size: once; cdr3_aa: CASRLLTGSRSPLHF; cdr3_nt: TGTGCCAGCAGGCTCCTTACAGGGTCGCGTTCACCCCTCCACTTT
d_call: TRBD1; v_call: TRBV6-5; j_call: TRBJ2-2; clone_size: once; cdr3_aa: CASTPGQGNTGELFF; cdr3_nt: TGTGCCAGCACGCCAGGACAGGGAAACACCGGGGAGCTGTTTTTT
d_call: -; v_call: TRBV28; j_call: TRBJ2-4; clone_size: -; cdr3_aa: CASSLQGAKNIQYF; cdr3_nt: TGTGCCAGCAGTTTACAGGGGGCCAAAAACATTCAGTACTTC
d_call: TRBD2; v_call: TRBV18; j_call: TRBJ2-7; clone_size: -; cdr3_aa: CASSGAGPSYEQYF; cdr3_nt: TGTGCCAGCTCGGGAGCGGGGCCGTCCTACGAGCAGTACTTC
d_call: TRBD1; v_call: TRBV2; j_call: TRBJ1-2; clone_size: -; cdr3_aa: CASSTGQGGGYTF; cdr3_nt: TGTGCCAGCAGCACAGGACAGGGGGGTGGCTACACCTTC
d_call: TRBD1; v_call: TRBV5-1; j_call: TRBJ1-2; clone_size: -; cdr3_aa: CASSEGTDKNYGYTF; cdr3_nt: TGCGCCAGCAGCGAGGGGACAGACAAGAACTATGGCTACACCTTC
d_call: TRBD2; v_call: TRBV19; j_call: TRBJ2-1; clone_size: once; cdr3_aa: CASSIDRGGGYNEQFF; cdr3_nt: TGTGCCAGTAGTATAGATCGGGGCGGGGGGTACAATGAGCAGTTCTTC
d_call: -; v_call: TRBV6-5; j_call: TRBJ1-2; clone_size: -; cdr3_aa: CATARQGSRGYTF; cdr3_nt: TGTGCCACCGCTCGCCAGGGATCAAGGGGCTACACCTTC
d_call: TRBD1; v_call: TRBV30; j_call: TRBJ2-5; clone_size: -; cdr3_aa: CARRDRGVETQYF; cdr3_nt: TGTGCCCGAAGGGACAGGGGAGTAGAGACCCAGTACTTC
d_call: TRBD2; v_call: TRBV27; j_call: TRBJ2-5; clone_size: -; cdr3_aa: CASSSLAGGQETQYF; cdr3_nt: TGTGCCAGCAGTTCCCTAGCGGGGGGCCAAGAGACCCAGTACTTC